This T cell receptor (beta chain) was documented in a study of identical twins. As for this clonotype: Antigen specificity is unknown.

CDR1 and CDR2 from the germline V gene are SGHKS and YYEKEE (reference sequence). The CDR3 extends over 16 amino acids. V trimming: 4 bases; J trimming: 0 bases; junction bases outside the gene matches: 8. Study results and limitations: Reduced insertions were recorded for abundant cord blood beta clonotypes, with no such pattern in memory repertoires.

In TCRdb, the 5' RACE reads were re-called with MiXCR into one record per CDR3 protein. The table records 500,000 to 700,000 distinct CDR3 sequences, 7.1% of them present only once. This sample also appeared in a second study, on yellow fever vaccine responses in identical twins.

The sample consisted of PBMCs. The chain recombines TRBV5-5 with TRBJ2-3; TRBD2 matches 7 bases. This receptor was taken from a woman aged 18-29 years in good health. The CDR3 sequence: CASSRLADTSTDTQYF. In nucleotides, the CDR3 is TGTGCCAGCAGCCGACTAGCAGACACTAGCACAGATACGCAGTATTTT.